This T cell receptor (beta chain) was documented in a study of T cell changes during pregnancy in multiple sclerosis. CDR1 is SEHNR, CDR2 FQNEAQ, per germline (reference sequence). The CDR3 has 12 amino acids. Trimming stripped 4 bases from V and 6 bases from J, with 10 bases between. Here immunoSEQ multiplex PCR was the method, and the copy in TCRdb shows in-frame clones only, minus some. The profile shows some 29,000 clones, around 91% of them singletons. The specimen was CD8+ T cells from peripheral blood mononuclear cells, collected in the second trimester of pregnancy. The clonotype was recovered from a female donor in good health, enrolled as a control in a pregnancy study. The V call is TRBV7-9, the J call TRBJ2-7, with TRBD2 as a possible D gene (6 bases). The CDR3, as DNA: TGTGCCAGCAGCTGGGAGGCTTTCGAGCAGTACTTC. Protein product: CASSWEAFEQYF.